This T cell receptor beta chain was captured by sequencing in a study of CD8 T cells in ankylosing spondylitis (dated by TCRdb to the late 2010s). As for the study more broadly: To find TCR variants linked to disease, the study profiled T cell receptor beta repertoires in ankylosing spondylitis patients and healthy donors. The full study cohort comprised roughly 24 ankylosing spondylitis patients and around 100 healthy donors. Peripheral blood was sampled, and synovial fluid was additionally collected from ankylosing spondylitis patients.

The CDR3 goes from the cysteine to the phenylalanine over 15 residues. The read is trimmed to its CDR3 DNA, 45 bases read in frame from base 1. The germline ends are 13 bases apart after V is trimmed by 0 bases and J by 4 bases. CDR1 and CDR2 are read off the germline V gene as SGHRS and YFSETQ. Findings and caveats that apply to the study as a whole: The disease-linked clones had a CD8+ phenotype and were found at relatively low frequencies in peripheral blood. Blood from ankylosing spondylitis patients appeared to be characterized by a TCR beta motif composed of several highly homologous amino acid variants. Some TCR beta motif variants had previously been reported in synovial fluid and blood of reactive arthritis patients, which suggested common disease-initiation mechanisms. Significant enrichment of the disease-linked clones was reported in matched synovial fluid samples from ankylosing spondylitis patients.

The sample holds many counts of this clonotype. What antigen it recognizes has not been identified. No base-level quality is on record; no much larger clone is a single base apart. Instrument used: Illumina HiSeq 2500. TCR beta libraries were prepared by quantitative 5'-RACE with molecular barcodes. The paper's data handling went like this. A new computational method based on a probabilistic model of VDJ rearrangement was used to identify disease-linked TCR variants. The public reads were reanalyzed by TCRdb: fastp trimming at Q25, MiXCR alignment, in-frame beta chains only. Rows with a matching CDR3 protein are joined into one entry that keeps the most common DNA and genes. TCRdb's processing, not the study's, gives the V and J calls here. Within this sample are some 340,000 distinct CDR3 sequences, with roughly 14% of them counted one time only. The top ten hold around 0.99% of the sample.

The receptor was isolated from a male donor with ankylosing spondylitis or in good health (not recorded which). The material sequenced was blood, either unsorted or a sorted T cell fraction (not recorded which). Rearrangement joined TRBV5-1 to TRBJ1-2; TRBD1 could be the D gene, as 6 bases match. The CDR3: CASSLEARGIYGYTF. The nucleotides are TGCGCCAGCAGCTTGGAGGCCAGGGGCATCTATGGCTACACCTTC.